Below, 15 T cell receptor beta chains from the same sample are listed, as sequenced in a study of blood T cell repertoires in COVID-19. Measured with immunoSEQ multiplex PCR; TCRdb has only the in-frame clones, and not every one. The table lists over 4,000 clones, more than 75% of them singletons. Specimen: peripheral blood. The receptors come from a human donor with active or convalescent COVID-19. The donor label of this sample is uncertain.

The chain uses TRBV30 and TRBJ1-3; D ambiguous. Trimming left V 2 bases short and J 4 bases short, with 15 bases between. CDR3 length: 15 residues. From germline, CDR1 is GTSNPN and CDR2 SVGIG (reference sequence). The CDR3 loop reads CAWSQRGLSGNTIYF. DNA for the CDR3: TGTGCCTGGAGTCAACGGGGTCTATCGGGAAACACCATATATTTT.

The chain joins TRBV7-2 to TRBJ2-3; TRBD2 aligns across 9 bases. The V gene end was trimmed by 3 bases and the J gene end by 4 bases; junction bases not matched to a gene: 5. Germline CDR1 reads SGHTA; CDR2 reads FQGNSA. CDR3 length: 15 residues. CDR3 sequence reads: CASSFAAGGADTQYF. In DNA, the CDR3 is TGTGCCAGCAGCTTCGCGGCGGGAGGGGCAGATACGCAGTATTTT. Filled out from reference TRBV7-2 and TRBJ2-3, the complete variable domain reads GAGVSQSPSNKVTEKGKDVELRCDPISGHTALYWYRQSLGQGLEFLIYFQGNSAPDKSGLPSDRFSAERTGGSVSTLTIQRTQQEDSAVYLCASSFAAGGADTQYFGPGTRLTVL.

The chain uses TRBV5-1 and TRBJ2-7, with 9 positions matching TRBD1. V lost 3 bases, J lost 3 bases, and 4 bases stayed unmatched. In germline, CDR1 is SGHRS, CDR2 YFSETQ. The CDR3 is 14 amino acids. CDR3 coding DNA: TGCGCCAGCAGCTACCGGGACAGGGTCTACGAGCAGTACTTC. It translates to CASSYRDRVYEQYF.

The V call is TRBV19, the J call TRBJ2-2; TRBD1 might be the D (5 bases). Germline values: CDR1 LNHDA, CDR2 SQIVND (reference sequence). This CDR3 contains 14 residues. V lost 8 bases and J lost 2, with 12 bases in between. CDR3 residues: CASYSWGNTGELFF. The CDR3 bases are TGTGCCAGTTACTCCTGGGGCAACACCGGGGAGCTGTTTTTT.

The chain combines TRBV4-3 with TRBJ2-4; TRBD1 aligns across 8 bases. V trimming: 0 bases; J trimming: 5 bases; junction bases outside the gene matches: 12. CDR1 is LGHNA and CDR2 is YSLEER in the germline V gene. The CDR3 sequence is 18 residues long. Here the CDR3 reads CASSQDVGRGLLENIQYF. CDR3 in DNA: TGCGCCAGCAGCCAAGATGTCGGCAGGGGGCTTCTCGAAAACATTCAGTACTTC.

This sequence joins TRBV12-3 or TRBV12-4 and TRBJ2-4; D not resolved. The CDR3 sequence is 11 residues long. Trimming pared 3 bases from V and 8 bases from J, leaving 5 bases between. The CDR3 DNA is TGTGCCAGCAGTTTTAGTCACATTCAGTACTTC. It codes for CASSFSHIQYF.

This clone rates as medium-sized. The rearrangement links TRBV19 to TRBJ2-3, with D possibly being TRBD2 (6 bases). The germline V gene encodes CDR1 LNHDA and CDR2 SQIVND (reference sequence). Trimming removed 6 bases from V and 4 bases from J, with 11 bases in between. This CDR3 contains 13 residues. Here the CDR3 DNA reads TGTGCCAGTAGCTTGGGACTGGCAGATACGCAGTATTTT. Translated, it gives CASSLGLADTQYF.

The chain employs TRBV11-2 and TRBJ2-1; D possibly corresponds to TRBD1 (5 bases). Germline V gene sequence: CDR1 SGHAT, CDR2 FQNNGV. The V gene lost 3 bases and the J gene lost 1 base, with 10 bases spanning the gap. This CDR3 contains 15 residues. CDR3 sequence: CASSFGQGSYNEQFF. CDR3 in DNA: TGTGCCAGCAGCTTTGGGCAGGGATCCTACAATGAGCAGTTCTTC.

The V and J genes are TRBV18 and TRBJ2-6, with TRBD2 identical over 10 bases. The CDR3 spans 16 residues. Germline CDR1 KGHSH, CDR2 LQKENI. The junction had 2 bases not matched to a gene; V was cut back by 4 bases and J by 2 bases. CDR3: CASSLLAGAGANVLTF. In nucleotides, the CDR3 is TGTGCCAGCTCACTTCTAGCGGGAGCTGGGGCCAACGTCCTGACTTTC. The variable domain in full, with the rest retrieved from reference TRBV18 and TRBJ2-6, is NAGVMQNPRHLVRRRGQEARLRCSPMKGHSHVYWYRQLPEEGLKFMVYLQKENIIDESGMPKERFSAEFPKEGPSILRIQQVVRGDSAAYFCASSLLAGAGANVLTFGAGSRLTVL.

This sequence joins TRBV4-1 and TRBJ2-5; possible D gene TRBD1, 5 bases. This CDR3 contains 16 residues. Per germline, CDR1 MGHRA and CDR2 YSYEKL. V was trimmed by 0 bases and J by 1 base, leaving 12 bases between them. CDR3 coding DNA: TGCGCCAGCAGCCAAGACCCCTACAGGACCCAAGAGACCCAGTACTTC. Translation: CASSQDPYRTQETQYF.

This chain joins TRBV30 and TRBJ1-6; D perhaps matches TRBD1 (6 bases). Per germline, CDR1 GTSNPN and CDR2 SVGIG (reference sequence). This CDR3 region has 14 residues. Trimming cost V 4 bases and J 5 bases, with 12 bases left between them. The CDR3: CAWKSTGDNSPLHF. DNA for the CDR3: TGTGCCTGGAAATCGACAGGAGATAATTCACCCCTCCACTTT.

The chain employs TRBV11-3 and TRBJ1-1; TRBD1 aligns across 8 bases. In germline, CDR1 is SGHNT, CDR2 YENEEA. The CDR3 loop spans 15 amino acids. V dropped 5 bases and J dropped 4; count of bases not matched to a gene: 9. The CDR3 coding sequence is TGTGCCAGCAGCGTCCTCAGGGGGCCGGGCACTGAAGCTTTCTTT. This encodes CASSVLRGPGTEAFF.

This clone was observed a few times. The CDR3, as DNA: TGTGCCAGCAGCTTAGGGGGAGATTACAATGAGCAGTTCTTC. It yields the protein CASSLGGDYNEQFF. V is TRBV11-2 and J is TRBJ2-1; TRBD2 might be the D (5 bases). Germline-derived CDR1 and CDR2 are SGHAT and FQNNGV. The V gene lost 1 base and the J gene lost 4 bases, with 8 bases spanning the gap. This CDR3 has 14 residues. The complete variable domain, with remaining parts taken from reference TRBV11-2 and TRBJ2-1, reads EAGVAQSPRYKIIEKRQSVAFWCNPISGHATLYWYQQILGQGPKLLIQFQNNGVVDDSQLPKDRFSAERLKGVDSTLKIQPAKLEDSAVYLCASSLGGDYNEQFFGPGTRLTVL.

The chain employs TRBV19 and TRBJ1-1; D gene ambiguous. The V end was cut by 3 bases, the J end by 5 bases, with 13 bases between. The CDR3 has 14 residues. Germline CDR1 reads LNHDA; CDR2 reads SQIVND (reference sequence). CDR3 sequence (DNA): TGTGCCAGTAGTATCAGGAACGTTGGGACTGAAGCTTTCTTT. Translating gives CASSIRNVGTEAFF.

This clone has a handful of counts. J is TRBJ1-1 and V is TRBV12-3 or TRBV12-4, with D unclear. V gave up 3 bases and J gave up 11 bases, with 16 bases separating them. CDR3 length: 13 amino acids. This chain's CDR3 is CASSLVGGGSAFF. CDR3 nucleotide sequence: TGTGCCAGCAGTTTGGTTGGTGGAGGATCCGCTTTCTTT.